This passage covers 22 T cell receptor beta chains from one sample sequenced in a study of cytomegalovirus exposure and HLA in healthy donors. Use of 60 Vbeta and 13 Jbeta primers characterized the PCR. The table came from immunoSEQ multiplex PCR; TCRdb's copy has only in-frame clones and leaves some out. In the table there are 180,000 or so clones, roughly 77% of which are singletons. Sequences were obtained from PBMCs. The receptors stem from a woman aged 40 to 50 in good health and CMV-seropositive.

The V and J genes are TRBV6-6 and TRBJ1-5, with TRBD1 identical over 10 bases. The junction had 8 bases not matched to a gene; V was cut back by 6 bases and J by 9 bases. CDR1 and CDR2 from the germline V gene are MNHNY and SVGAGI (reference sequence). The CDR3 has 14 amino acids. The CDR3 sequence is CASSSSGQGTPQHF. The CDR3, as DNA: TGTGCCAGCAGCTCCTCGGGACAGGGGACGCCCCAGCATTTT.

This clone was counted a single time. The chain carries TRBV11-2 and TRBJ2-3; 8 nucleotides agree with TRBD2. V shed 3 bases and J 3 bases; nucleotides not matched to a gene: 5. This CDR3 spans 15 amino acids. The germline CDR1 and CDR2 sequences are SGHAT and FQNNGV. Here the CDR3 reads CASSFRLAQTDTQYF. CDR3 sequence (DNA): TGTGCCAGCAGCTTTCGACTAGCGCAAACAGATACGCAGTATTTT. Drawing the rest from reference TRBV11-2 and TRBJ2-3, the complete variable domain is EAGVAQSPRYKIIEKRQSVAFWCNPISGHATLYWYQQILGQGPKLLIQFQNNGVVDDSQLPKDRFSAERLKGVDSTLKIQPAKLEDSAVYLCASSFRLAQTDTQYFGPGTRLTVL.

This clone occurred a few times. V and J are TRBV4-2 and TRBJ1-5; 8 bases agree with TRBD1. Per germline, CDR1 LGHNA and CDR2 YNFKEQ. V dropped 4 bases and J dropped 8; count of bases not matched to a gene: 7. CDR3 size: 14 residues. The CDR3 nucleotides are TGTGCCAGCAGCCCTGGGACAGGCCTTAAGCCCCAGCATTTT. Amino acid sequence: CASSPGTGLKPQHF.

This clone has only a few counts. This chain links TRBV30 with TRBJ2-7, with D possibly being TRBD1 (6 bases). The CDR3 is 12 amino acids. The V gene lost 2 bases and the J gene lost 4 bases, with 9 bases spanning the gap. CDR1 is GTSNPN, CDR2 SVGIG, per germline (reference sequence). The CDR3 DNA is TGTGCCTGGAGTTGGACAGAGTACGAGCAGTACTTC. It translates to CAWSWTEYEQYF.

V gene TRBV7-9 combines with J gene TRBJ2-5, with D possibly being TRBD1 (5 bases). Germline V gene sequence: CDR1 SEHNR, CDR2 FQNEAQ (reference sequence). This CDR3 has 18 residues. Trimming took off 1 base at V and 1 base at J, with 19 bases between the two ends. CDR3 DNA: TGTGCCAGCAGCTTAGTGGCCGGGTGGGGCGAATTCCAAGAGACCCAGTACTTC. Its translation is CASSLVAGWGEFQETQYF.

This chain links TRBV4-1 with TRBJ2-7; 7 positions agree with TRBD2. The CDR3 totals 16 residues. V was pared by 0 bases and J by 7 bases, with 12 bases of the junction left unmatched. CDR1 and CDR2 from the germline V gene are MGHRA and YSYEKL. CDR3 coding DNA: TGCGCCAGCAGCCAAGATACGGCGGCGGGAGCGCTGGAGCAGTACTTC. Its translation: CASSQDTAAGALEQYF.

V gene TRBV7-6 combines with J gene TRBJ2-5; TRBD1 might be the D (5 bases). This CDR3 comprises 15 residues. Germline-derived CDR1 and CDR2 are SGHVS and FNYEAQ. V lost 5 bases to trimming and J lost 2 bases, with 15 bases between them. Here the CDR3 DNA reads TGTGCCAGCAGCCGCCAGGGTTCAACACAAGAGACCCAGTACTTC. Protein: CASSRQGSTQETQYF.

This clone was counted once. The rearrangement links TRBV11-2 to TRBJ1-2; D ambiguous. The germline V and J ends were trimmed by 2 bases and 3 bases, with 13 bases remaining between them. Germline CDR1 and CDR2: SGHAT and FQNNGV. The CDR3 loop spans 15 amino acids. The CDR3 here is CASSLHTNADYGYTF. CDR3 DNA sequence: TGTGCCAGCAGCTTACACACGAACGCTGACTATGGCTACACCTTC.

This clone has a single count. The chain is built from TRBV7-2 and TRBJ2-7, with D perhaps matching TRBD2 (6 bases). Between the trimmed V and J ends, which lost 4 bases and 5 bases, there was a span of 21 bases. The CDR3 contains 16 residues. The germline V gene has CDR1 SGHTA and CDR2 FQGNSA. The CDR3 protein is CASSSRAGQGGDEQYF. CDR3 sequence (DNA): TGTGCCAGCAGCTCTAGAGCAGGGCAGGGAGGCGACGAGCAGTACTTC.

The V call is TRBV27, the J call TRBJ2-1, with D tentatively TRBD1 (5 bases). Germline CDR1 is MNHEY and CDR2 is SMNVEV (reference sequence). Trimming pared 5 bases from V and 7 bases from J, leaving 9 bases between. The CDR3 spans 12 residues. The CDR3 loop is CASSTQGNEQFF. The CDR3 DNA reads TGTGCCAGCAGTACCCAGGGTAATGAGCAGTTCTTC.

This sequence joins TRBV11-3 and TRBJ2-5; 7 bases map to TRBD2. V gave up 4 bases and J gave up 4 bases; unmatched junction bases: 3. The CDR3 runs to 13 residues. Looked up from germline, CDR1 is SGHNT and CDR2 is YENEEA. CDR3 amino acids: CASSSREGETQYF. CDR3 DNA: TGTGCCAGCAGCTCCAGGGAGGGAGAGACCCAGTACTTC.

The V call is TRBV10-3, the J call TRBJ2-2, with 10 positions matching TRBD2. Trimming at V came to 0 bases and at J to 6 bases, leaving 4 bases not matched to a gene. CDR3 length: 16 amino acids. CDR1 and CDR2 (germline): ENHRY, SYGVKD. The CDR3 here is CAISESASGRSGELFF. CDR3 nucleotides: TGTGCCATCAGTGAGTCTGCTAGCGGGAGATCCGGGGAGCTGTTTTTT.

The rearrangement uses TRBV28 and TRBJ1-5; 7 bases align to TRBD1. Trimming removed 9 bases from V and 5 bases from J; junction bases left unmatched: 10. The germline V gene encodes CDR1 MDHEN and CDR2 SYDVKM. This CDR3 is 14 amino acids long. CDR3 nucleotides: TGTGCCAGTGAACAGGGGAGGCCTCATCAGCCCCAGCATTTT. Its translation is CASEQGRPHQPQHF.

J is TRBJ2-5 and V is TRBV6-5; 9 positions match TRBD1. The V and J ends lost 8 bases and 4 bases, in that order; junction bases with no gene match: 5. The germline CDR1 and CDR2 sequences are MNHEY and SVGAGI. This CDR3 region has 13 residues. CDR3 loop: CASRGQGLETQYF. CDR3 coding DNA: TGTGCCAGCCGGGGACAGGGTCTAGAGACCCAGTACTTC.

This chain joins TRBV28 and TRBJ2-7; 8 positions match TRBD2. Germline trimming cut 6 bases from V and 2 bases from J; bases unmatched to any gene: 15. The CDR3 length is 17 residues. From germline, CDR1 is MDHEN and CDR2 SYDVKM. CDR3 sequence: CASSTMWAGGGAYEQYF. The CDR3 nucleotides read TGTGCCAGCAGCACCATGTGGGCGGGAGGTGGGGCCTACGAGCAGTACTTC. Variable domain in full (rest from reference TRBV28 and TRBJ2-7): DVKVTQSSRYLVKRTGEKVFLECVQDMDHENMFWYRQDPGLGLRLIYFSYDVKMKEKGDIPEGYSVSREKKERFSLILESASTNQTSMYLCASSTMWAGGGAYEQYFGPGTRLTVT.

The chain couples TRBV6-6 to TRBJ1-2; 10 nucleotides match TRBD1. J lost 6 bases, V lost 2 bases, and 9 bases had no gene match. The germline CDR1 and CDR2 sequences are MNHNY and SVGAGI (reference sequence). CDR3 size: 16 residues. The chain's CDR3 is CASSYPRDRGSDGYTF. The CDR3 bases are TGTGCCAGCAGTTACCCTAGGGACAGGGGAAGCGATGGCTACACCTTC.

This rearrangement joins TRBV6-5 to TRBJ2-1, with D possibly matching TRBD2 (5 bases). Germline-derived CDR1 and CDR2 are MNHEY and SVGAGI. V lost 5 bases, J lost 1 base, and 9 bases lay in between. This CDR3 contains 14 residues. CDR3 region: CASSGGRSYNEQFF. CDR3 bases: TGTGCCAGCAGTGGCGGGCGGTCCTACAATGAGCAGTTCTTC.

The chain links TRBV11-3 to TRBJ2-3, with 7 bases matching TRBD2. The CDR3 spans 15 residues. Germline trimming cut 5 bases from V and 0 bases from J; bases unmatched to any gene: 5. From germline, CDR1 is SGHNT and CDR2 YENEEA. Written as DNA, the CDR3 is TGTGCCAGCAGCCGCTATAGCGGGAGCACAGATACGCAGTATTTT. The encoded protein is CASSRYSGSTDTQYF.

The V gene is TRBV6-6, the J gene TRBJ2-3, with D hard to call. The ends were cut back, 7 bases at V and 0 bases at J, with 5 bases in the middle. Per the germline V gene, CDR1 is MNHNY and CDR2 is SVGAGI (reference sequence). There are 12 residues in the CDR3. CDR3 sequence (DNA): TGTGCCAGCAAGAGTAGCACAGATACGCAGTATTTT. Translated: CASKSSTDTQYF.

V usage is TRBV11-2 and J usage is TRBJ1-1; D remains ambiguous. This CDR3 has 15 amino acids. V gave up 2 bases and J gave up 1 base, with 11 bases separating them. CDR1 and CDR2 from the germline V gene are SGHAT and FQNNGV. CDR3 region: CASSLYSLRNTEAFF. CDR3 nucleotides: TGTGCCAGCAGCTTATATAGCTTACGGAACACTGAAGCTTTCTTT.

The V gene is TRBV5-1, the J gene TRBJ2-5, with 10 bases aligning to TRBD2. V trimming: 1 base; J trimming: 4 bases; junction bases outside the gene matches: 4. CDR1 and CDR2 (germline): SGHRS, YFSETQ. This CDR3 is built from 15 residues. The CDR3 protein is CASSLSGRAPETQYF. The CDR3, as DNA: TGCGCCAGCAGCTTGAGCGGGAGGGCCCCAGAGACCCAGTACTTC.

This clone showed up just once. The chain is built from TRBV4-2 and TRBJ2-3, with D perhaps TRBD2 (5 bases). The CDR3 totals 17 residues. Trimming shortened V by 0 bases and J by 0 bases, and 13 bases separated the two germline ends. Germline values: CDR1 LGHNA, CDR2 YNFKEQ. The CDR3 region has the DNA TGTGCCAGCAGCCAAGAGCCCCTAGCTACTAGCACAGATACGCAGTATTTT. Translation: CASSQEPLATSTDTQYF.